This TCR beta chain was recorded in a study of lymphopenia after photon versus proton radiotherapy. Comment on this clone: What it binds is unknown.

Sequencing used immunoSEQ multiplex PCR; TCRdb keeps in-frame clones, though not all of them. The sample has approximately 170,000 clones, 70% to 90% seen once. General observations from the study: Better survival with proton therapy was suggested as possible, not demonstrated. Proton therapy kept repertoires fairly stable, unlike photons, which gained effector/memory cells. After lymphocyte nadir, photon-treated repertoires showed oligoclonal expansion, especially CD8+ Temra.

CDR1 and CDR2 from the germline V gene are GTSNPN and SVGIG (reference sequence). This CDR3 contains 13 residues. V shed 5 bases and J shed 6 bases, with 16 bases lying between them. This TCR derives from a man in his fifties or sixties with gastric cancer. The chain employs TRBV30 and TRBJ1-1; the D is unclear. Material: peripheral blood, obtained from a patient treated with photon-based radiotherapy. Here the CDR3 DNA reads TGTGCCTGGTCCCTGGGGTCGATGGCTGAAGCTTTCTTT. Translation gives CAWSLGSMAEAFF.